This entry lists 2 T cell receptor beta chains sequenced from one sample in a study of CD8 T cells in Susac syndrome (dated by TCRdb to the late 2010s). The method was the immunoSEQ multiplex PCR assay. RNA was extracted using the RNeasy kit, and about 0.5 to 1 ug of the RNA was reverse transcribed with random hexamers. TCRdb reprocessing: public reads trimmed at Q25 with fastp, clones called with MiXCR, in-frame beta chains kept. CDR3 protein duplicates are merged, each entry listing the most common genes and DNA. This sample gives 100,000 to 150,000 distinct CDR3 sequences in total; around 96% of them show up just once. Over 0.065% of the sample comes from the top ten. Input material: CD4+ T cells from PBMCs. These receptor sequences come from a human donor in good health.

V is TRBV29-1 and J is TRBJ2-7; 7 bases agree with TRBD1. V shed 6 bases, J shed 6 bases, and the junction held 5 bases outside the gene matches. CDR1 and CDR2 (germline): SQVTM, ANQGSEA. This CDR3 contains 11 residues. CDR3 coding DNA: TGCAGCGTCGCCACAGGGGTCGAGCAGTACTTC. This translates into CSVATGVEQYF.

The CDR3 here is CASSLAGGEIQANEQFF. DNA of the CDR3: TGCGCCAGCAGCTTGGCCGGTGGGGAGATCCAAGCAAATGAGCAGTTCTTC. The chain uses TRBV5-1 and TRBJ2-1; TRBD2 might be the D (5 bases). Looked up from germline, CDR1 is SGHRS and CDR2 is YFSETQ. V lost 0 bases and J lost 7, with 20 bases in between. The CDR3 totals 17 residues.